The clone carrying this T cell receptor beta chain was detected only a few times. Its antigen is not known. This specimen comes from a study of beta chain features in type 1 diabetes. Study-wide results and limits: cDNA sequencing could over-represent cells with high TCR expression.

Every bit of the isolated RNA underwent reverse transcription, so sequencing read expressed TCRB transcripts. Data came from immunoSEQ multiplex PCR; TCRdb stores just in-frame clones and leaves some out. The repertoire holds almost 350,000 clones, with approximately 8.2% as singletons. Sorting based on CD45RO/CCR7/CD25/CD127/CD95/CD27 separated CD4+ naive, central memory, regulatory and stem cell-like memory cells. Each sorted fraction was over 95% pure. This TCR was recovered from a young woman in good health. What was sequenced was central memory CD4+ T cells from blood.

The CDR3 here is CASSAFLRRSTDTQYF. The CDR3 bases are TGTGCCAGTAGTGCGTTCCTACGGAGAAGCACAGATACGCAGTATTTT. This chain links TRBV19 with TRBJ2-3; D unresolved. The CDR3 sequence is 16 residues long. The germline CDR1 and CDR2 sequences are LNHDA and SQIVND (reference sequence). V lost 5 bases and J 0 bases, leaving 15 bases between the germline ends.